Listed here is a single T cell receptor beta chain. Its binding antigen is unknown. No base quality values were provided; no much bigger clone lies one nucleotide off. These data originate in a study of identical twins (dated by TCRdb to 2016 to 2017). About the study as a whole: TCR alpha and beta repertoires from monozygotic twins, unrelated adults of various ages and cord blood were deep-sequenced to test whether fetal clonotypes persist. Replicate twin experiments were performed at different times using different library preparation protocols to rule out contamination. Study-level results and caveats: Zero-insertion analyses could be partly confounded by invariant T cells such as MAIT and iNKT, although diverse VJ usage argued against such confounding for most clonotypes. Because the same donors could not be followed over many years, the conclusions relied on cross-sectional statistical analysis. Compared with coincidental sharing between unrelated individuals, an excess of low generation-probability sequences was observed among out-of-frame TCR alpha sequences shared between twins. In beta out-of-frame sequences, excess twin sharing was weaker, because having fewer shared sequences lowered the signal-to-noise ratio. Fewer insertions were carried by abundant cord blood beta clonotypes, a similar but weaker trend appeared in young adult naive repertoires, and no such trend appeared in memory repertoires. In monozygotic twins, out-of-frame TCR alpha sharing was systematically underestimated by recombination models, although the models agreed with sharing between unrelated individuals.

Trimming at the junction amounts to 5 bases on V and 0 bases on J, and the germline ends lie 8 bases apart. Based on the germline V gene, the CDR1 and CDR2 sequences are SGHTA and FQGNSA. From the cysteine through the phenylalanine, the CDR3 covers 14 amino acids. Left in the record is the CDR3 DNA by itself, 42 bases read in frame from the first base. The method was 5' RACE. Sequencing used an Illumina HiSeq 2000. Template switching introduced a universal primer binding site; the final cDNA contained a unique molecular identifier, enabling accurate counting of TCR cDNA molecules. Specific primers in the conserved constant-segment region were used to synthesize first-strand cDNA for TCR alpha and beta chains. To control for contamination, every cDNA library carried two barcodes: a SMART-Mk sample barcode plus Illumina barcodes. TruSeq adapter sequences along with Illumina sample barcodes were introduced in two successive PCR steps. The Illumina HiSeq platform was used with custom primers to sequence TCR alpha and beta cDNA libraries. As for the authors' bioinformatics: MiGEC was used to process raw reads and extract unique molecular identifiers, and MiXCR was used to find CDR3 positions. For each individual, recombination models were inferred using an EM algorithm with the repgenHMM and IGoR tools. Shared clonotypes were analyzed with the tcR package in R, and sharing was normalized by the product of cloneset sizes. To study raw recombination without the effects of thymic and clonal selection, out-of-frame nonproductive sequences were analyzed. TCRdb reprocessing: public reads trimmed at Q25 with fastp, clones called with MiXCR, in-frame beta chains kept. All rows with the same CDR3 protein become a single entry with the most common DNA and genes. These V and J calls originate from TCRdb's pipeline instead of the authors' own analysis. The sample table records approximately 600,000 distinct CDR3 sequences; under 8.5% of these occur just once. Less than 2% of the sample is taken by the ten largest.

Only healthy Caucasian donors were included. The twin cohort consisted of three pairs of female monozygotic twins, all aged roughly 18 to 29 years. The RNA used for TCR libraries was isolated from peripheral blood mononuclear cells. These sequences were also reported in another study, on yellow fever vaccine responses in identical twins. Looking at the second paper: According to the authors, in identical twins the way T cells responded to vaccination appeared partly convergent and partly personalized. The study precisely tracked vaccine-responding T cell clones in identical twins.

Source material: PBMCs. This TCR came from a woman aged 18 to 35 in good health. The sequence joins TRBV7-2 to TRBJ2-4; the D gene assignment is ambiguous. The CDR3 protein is CASSQQKAKNIQYF. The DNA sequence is TGTGCCAGCAGCCAACAGAAAGCCAAAAACATTCAGTACTTC.